Presented here are 3 T cell receptor beta chains from one specimen sequenced in a study of cytomegalovirus exposure and HLA in healthy donors. The PCR was carried out with 60 Vbeta primers and 13 Jbeta primers. The protocol was immunoSEQ multiplex PCR, while the TCRdb copy is restricted to in-frame clones and leaves out a portion. The sample lists about 130,000 clones, around 77% occurring once. What was sequenced was PBMCs. Receptors were obtained from a woman in her forties or fifties in good health and CMV-seronegative.

This chain uses TRBV6-1 with TRBJ1-1; 7 bases are shared with TRBD1. CDR3 length: 17 amino acids. The germline CDR1 and CDR2 sequences are MNHNS and SASEGT. J gave up 0 bases and V 4 bases, and 11 bases lay outside the gene matches. The CDR3 loop reads CASSADRLLRMNTEAFF. CDR3 coding DNA: TGTGCCAGCAGTGCGGACAGGCTCCTGAGGATGAACACTGAAGCTTTCTTT.

This clone was observed once. This sequence joins TRBV6-1 and TRBJ2-1; D is unclear. In germline, CDR1 is MNHNS, CDR2 SASEGT. The CDR3 runs 12 residues. V shed 10 bases and J shed 6 bases, with 13 bases lying between them. Here the CDR3 DNA reads TGTGCCACTCGGGTCTTGGGCAATGAGCAGTTCTTC. The encoded protein is CATRVLGNEQFF.

This rearrangement joins TRBV4-3 to TRBJ2-5; possibly TRBD1 for D (6 bases). The DNA end is more similar to TRBJ2-7, so the J call may be wrong. Germline V gives CDR1 LGHNA, CDR2 YSLEER. This CDR3 is 14 amino acids long. CDR3 nucleotides: TGCGCCAGCAGCCAGGACCATAGGGGGTACGAGCAGTACTTC. It encodes CASSQDHRGYEQYF.